These T cell receptor beta chains were read from a single sample in a study of Graves' ophthalmopathy and Graves' hyperthyroidism. Each CDR3 protein is one row after TCRdb ran MiXCR on the multiplex PCR reads. The sample consists of about 400,000 distinct CDR3 sequences, about 16% of them appearing once. Sequenced input: peripheral blood. The source of these receptors is a woman under 30 with stable Graves' hyperthyroidism. Each CDR3 is given with its conserved first and last residue. D genes are given only for firm matches. Size tells how often a clone was seen (once, few, many) or the class of an expanded clone, and some rows leave it out.

J,D,V,size,CDR3,DNA
TRBJ2-2,TRBD2,TRBV5-1,few,CASSLTAGGPHTGELFF,TGCGCCAGCAGCTTGACAGCGGGGGGGCCTCACACCGGGGAGCTGTTTTTT
TRBJ2-7,TRBD1,TRBV6-5,many,CTSSRQGTYEQYF,TGTACCAGCAGTCGACAGGGGACGTACGAGCAGTACTTC
TRBJ2-2,NA,TRBV6-5,many,CASSFPFKHNTGELFF,TGTGCCAGCAGTTTCCCATTCAAGCACAACACCGGGGAGCTGTTTTTT
TRBJ1-1,NA,TRBV6-1,many,CASSGRGVRNTEAFF,TGTGCCAGCAGCGGCAGAGGGGTACGGAACACTGAAGCTTTCTTT
TRBJ2-5,TRBD1,TRBV27,many,CASSGPGQGFGESQYF,TGTGCCAGCAGTGGCCCGGGACAGGGGTTTGGGGAGTCCCAGTACTTC
TRBJ2-5,NA,TRBV12-3/TRBV12-4,many,CASSLRDAPEYF,TGTGCCAGCAGTTTACGAGACGCCCCAGAGTACTTC
TRBJ2-7,NA,TRBV20-1,few,CSASVRAYEQYF,TGCAGTGCTAGCGTACGGGCCTACGAGCAGTACTTC
TRBJ2-7,TRBD2,TRBV6-5,many,CASSYSGGGEYEQYF,TGTGCCAGCAGTTACTCAGGCGGGGGGGAGTACGAGCAGTACTTC
TRBJ1-2,TRBD1,TRBV3-1,few,CASSQTRDRGPGYTF,TGTGCCAGCAGCCAGACAAGGGACAGGGGGCCCGGCTACACCTTC
TRBJ1-5,TRBD1,TRBV19,many,CASSPGTALGNQPQHF,TGTGCCAGTAGTCCCGGGACAGCGTTAGGGAATCAGCCCCAGCATTTT
TRBJ2-7,TRBD2,TRBV11-1,many,CASSSGLAGGKRYEQYF,TGTGCCAGCAGCTCGGGACTAGCGGGGGGGAAGCGATACGAGCAGTACTTC
TRBJ2-5,NA,TRBV27,many,CASSFFGRGETQYF,TGTGCCAGCAGTTTCTTCGGACGGGGAGAGACCCAGTACTTC
TRBJ1-2,NA,TRBV18,few,CASSPWDTLNYGYTF,TGTGCCAGCTCACCCTGGGACACACTTAACTATGGCTACACCTTC
TRBJ1-1,NA,TRBV6-5,few,CASSYPQITNTEAFF,TGTGCCAGCAGTTATCCTCAAATCACGAACACTGAAGCTTTCTTT
TRBJ1-1,NA,TRBV5-1,many,CASSLGLAREAFF,TGCGCCAGCAGCTTGGGGTTGGCTAGGGAAGCTTTCTTT
TRBJ2-7,TRBD1,TRBV5-4,many,CASSTGTGHYEQYF,TGTGCCAGCAGTACCGGGACAGGCCACTACGAGCAGTACTTC
TRBJ1-2,NA,TRBV2,many,CASSEWEANYGYTF,TGTGCCAGCAGTGAATGGGAGGCTAACTATGGCTACACCTTC
TRBJ2-7,TRBD1,TRBV7-2,many,CASSRHAGTVSYEQYF,TGTGCCAGCAGCCGGCACGCCGGGACAGTATCCTACGAGCAGTACTTC
TRBJ2-6,TRBD1,TRBV29-1,many,CSVLTGRGANVLTF,TGCAGCGTCTTGACAGGGCGAGGGGCCAACGTCCTGACTTTC
TRBJ2-7,NA,TRBV27,once,CVSSPSGGRYEQYF,TGTGTCAGCAGTCCCTCCGGGGGGCGCTACGAGCAGTACTTC
TRBJ1-2,NA,TRBV12-5,NA,CASGSPGANYGYTF,TGTGCTAGTGGTTCCCCCGGAGCCAACTATGGCTACACCTTC
TRBJ1-2,NA,TRBV5-1,many,CASSLDRAIYGYTF,TGCGCCAGCAGCTTGGACAGGGCAATCTATGGCTACACCTTC
TRBJ1-6,NA,TRBV14,NA,CASSQETSSSSLHF,TGTGCCAGCAGCCAAGAAACCTCTTCATCATCCCTCCACTTT
TRBJ1-2,NA,TRBV12-5,many,CASAPQGFTYGYTF,TGTGCTAGTGCCCCTCAGGGTTTTACCTATGGCTACACCTTC
TRBJ2-7,NA,TRBV6-5,many,CASSSPGTSSYEQYF,TGTGCCAGCAGTTCCCCAGGGACAAGTTCCTACGAGCAGTACTTC
TRBJ2-2,NA,TRBV7-2,NA,CASSRQALNTGELFF,TGTGCCAGCAGCCGACAGGCCCTAAACACCGGGGAGCTGTTTTTT
TRBJ2-5,NA,TRBV3-1,many,CASSQYRGETQYF,TGTGCCAGCAGCCAATATAGGGGTGAGACCCAGTACTTC
TRBJ2-5,TRBD2,TRBV6-2/TRBV6-3,NA,CASRNPGLAGETQYF,TGTGCCAGCAGGAACCCGGGACTAGCAGGGGAGACCCAGTACTTC
TRBJ2-2,TRBD2,TRBV19,many,CASSILAGGGTGELFF,TGTGCCAGTAGTATTCTAGCGGGGGGTGGAACCGGGGAGCTGTTTTTT
TRBJ1-2,NA,TRBV2,many,CASSEVGVLYGYTF,TGTGCCAGCAGTGAAGTAGGGGTCCTCTATGGCTACACCTTC
TRBJ2-5,NA,TRBV11-3,NA,CASSLGGGHETQYF,TGTGCCAGCAGCTTAGGCGGCGGACATGAGACCCAGTACTTC
TRBJ2-5,NA,TRBV15,many,CATSSSTGGRLETQYF,TGTGCCACCAGCAGCTCTACCGGCGGGCGGTTGGAGACCCAGTACTTC